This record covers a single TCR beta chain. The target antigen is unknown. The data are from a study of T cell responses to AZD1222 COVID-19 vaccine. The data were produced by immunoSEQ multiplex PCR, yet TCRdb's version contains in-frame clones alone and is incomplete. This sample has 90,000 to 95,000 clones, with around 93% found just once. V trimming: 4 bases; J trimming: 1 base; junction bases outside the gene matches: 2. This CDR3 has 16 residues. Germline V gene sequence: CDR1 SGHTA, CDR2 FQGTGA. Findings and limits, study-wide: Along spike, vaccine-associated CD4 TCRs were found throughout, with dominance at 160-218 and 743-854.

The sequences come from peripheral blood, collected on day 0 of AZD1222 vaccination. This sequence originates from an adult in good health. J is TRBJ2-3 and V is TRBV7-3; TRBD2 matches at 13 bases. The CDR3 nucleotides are TGTGCCAGCAGCTCGGGGACTAGCGGGGGCACAGATACGCAGTATTTT. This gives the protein CASSSGTSGGTDTQYF.